This is a list of T cell receptor beta chains from one sample in a study of beta chain features in type 1 diabetes. Clones were read by immunoSEQ multiplex PCR, and TCRdb kept only the in-frame ones, dropping some. The sample includes some 250,000 clones, 11% of them seen just once. Input material: naive CD4+ T cells from blood. These receptor sequences come from a young man with type 1 diabetes. The CDR3 runs from the conserved cysteine through the conserved F or W. The D gene is left open where the match is weak. Clone size is stated in some rows and not others, as once, few, many or a class when expanded.

J | V | D | size | CDR3 | DNA
TRBJ1-4 | TRBV29-1 | NA | few | CSVDGGSGTNEKLFF | TGCAGCGTTGACGGGGGGAGCGGGACTAATGAAAAACTGTTTTTT
TRBJ2-7 | TRBV6-5 | NA | few | CASSWAGFSYEQYF | TGTGCCAGCAGTTGGGCAGGGTTCTCCTACGAGCAGTACTTC
TRBJ1-1 | TRBV20-1 | NA | NA | CSAIDRKEAFF | TGCAGTGCAATCGACAGGAAGGAAGCTTTCTTT
TRBJ1-2 | TRBV7-3 | NA | NA | CASSFGPNMGGYTF | TGTGCCAGCAGCTTCGGCCCTAACATGGGCGGCTACACCTTC
TRBJ2-7 | TRBV7-9 | NA | few | CASSTYQGEQYF | TGTGCCAGCAGCACCTACCAGGGGGAGCAGTACTTC
TRBJ1-5 | TRBV7-6 | NA | NA | CASSPASRGSNQPQHF | TGTGCCAGCAGCCCAGCTTCCAGGGGAAGCAATCAGCCCCAGCATTTT
TRBJ2-2 | TRBV30 | NA | NA | CAWQGRGNTGELFF | TGTGCCTGGCAGGGGCGAGGAAACACCGGGGAGCTGTTTTTT
TRBJ2-7 | TRBV28 | TRBD2 | NA | CASRLAGARYEQYF | TGTGCCAGCAGACTAGCGGGGGCTCGATACGAGCAGTACTTC
TRBJ2-2 | TRBV9 | NA | NA | CASSVALGRPITGELFF | TGTGCCAGCAGCGTAGCTCTTGGCAGGCCGATCACCGGGGAGCTGTTTTTT
TRBJ2-5 | TRBV10-1 | NA | few | CASSGHSQETQYF | TGCGCCAGCAGCGGACACAGCCAAGAGACCCAGTACTTC
TRBJ1-1 | TRBV7-3 | NA | NA | CASSTRTGKAFF | TGTGCCAGCAGCACTAGGACCGGGAAAGCTTTCTTT
TRBJ1-2 | TRBV30 | NA | NA | CAWSITGPGYGYTF | TGTGCCTGGAGTATAACAGGGCCGGGCTATGGCTACACCTTC
TRBJ1-1 | TRBV6-6 | NA | NA | CASSYEGTEAFF | TGTGCCAGCAGTTACGAGGGCACTGAAGCTTTCTTT
TRBJ1-1 | TRBV2 | NA | few | CASRGLTEAFF | TGTGCCAGCAGGGGACTGACTGAAGCTTTCTTT
TRBJ2-1 | TRBV2 | NA | few | CASTPSSYNEQFF | TGTGCCAGCACCCCGAGCTCCTACAATGAGCAGTTCTTC
TRBJ2-1 | TRBV29-1 | TRBD1 | few | CSVGSGTDFGNEQFF | TGCAGCGTTGGTTCCGGGACAGACTTCGGGAATGAGCAGTTCTTC
TRBJ1-1 | TRBV5-1 | NA | NA | CASSLRSTEAFF | TGCGCCAGCAGCTTAAGGAGCACTGAAGCTTTCTTT
TRBJ1-1 | TRBV27 | TRBD1 | NA | CASSDSPGGGTEAFF | TGTGCCAGCAGTGATTCACCAGGGGGAGGCACTGAAGCTTTCTTT
TRBJ1-2 | TRBV29-1 | NA | few | CSVAGGPTANYGYTF | TGCAGCGTTGCGGGGGGGCCGACAGCTAACTATGGCTACACCTTC
TRBJ2-3 | TRBV7-3 | NA | few | CASSFRVTDTQYF | TGTGCCAGCAGCTTCCGTGTCACAGATACGCAGTATTTT
TRBJ1-6 | TRBV7-9 | NA | NA | CASSLPGGLSLHF | TGTGCCAGCAGCCTCCCCGGGGGGCTGTCCCTCCACTTT
TRBJ1-2 | TRBV7-2 | NA | NA | CASSTEFDVYYGYTF | TGTGCCAGCAGCACGGAGTTCGACGTGTACTATGGCTACACCTTC
TRBJ1-5 | TRBV30 | NA | NA | CAWSVHEGEPQHF | TGTGCCTGGAGTGTACATGAGGGGGAGCCCCAGCATTTT
TRBJ2-3 | TRBV19 | TRBD1 | few | CASSTGQAGSPDTQYF | TGTGCCAGTAGTACGGGACAGGCTGGGTCGCCAGATACGCAGTATTTT
TRBJ2-1 | TRBV7-2 | NA | few | CASSYAVRGEQFF | TGTGCCAGCAGCTATGCCGTTAGGGGTGAGCAGTTCTTC
TRBJ2-3 | TRBV4-1 | TRBD2 | NA | CASSQYASGGADTQYF | TGCGCCAGCAGCCAATATGCTAGCGGGGGGGCAGATACGCAGTATTTT
TRBJ2-5 | TRBV18 | NA | few | CASTSDRQETQYF | TGTGCCAGCACCTCCGACAGACAAGAGACCCAGTACTTC
TRBJ1-1 | TRBV30 | TRBD1 | NA | CAWSPRDRERTEAFF | TGTGCCTGGAGTCCCCGGGACAGGGAGCGTACTGAAGCTTTCTTT
TRBJ2-5 | TRBV10-3 | NA | few | CAISERGETQYF | TGTGCCATCAGTGAGAGGGGAGAGACCCAGTACTTC